The T cell receptor (beta chain) under discussion was sequenced for a study of T cells after yellow fever vaccination. Study observations and caveats: After the booster, 96% of CD4 and 75% to 90% of CD8 primary-response clones were re-detected.

TCRdb recomputed calls from the 5' RACE reads with MiXCR, one row per CDR3 protein. The repertoire holds about 69,000 distinct CDR3 sequences, approximately 5.9% seen once, with less than 2.5% in the top ten. This clonotype was found many times. The antigen is undetermined. This CDR3 has 19 residues. CDR1 and CDR2 from the germline V gene are SGHTA and FQGTGA. Unmatched junction bases numbered 15, after V lost 5 bases and J lost 2 bases. The receptor was derived from a man between 18 and 29 years old who received the YFV17D yellow fever vaccine. This chain links TRBV7-3 with TRBJ2-2; 9 bases are shared with TRBD1. The sequenced sample was CD4+ T cells sorted from PBMCs, obtained roughly 15 days after the first yellow fever vaccination. The CDR3 is CASSEVPVRDRVNTGELFF. DNA of the CDR3: TGTGCCAGCAGCGAAGTACCCGTCCGGGACAGGGTAAACACCGGGGAGCTGTTTTTT. Based on the CDR3 plus reference TRBV7-3 and TRBJ2-2, the full variable domain is GAGVSQTPSNKVTEKGKYVELRCDPISGHTALYWYRQSLGQGPEFLIYFQGTGAADDSGLPNDRFFAVRPEGSVSTLKIQRTERGDSAVYLCASSEVPVRDRVNTGELFFGEGSRLTVL.